This entry is about one T cell receptor (beta chain). Sequencing used immunoSEQ multiplex PCR; TCRdb keeps in-frame clones, though not all of them. Of about 240,000 clones in the sample, about four fifths were seen once. Patients from Seattle were sampled longitudinally, starting during active infection. This sample is drawn from a study of blood T cell repertoires in COVID-19. Sequencing was carried out using peripheral blood. This sequence was found in a woman older than 75 with COVID-19, enrolled during active disease.

The CDR3 nucleotides read TGTGCCAGCAGCGTAGTAACAGGTACCTACAATGAGCAGTTCTTC. Amino acid sequence: CASSVVTGTYNEQFF. The chain employs TRBV9 and TRBJ2-1, with D maybe TRBD1 (5 bases). Trimming cost V 0 bases and J 2 bases, with 9 bases left between them. The germline V gene has CDR1 SGDLS and CDR2 YYNGEE. The CDR3 is 15 residues long.